The present T cell receptor (beta chain) was sequenced within a study of blood T cell repertoires in COVID-19. Study overall: Whether acute or convalescent, the COVID-19 samples came from the United States, Italy and Spain. The analysed material was cDNA or gDNA that came from T cells, B-cell-depleted T cells, or PBMCs.

Looked up from germline, CDR1 is LNHDA and CDR2 is SQIVND (reference sequence). The junction had 2 bases not matched to a gene; V was cut back by 3 bases and J by 2 bases. This CDR3 contains 14 residues. Original data processing: Cell counts per sample came from amplifying reference gene primers. Assay used: immunoSEQ multiplex PCR; TCRdb lists only in-frame clones, some missing. V and J calls and clone size are those listed in that table; D and trimming were worked out from the DNA. The repertoire consists of fewer than 130,000 clones, with 85% to 90% occurring once and the leading ten covering about 34%.

The chain recombines TRBV19 with TRBJ2-7; TRBD1 aligns across 9 bases. Sequencing used peripheral blood. The receptor's source is a woman at least 80 years old with acute or convalescent COVID-19. This CDR3 reads CASSIGQGTYEQYF. As DNA, the CDR3 is TGTGCCAGTAGTATCGGACAGGGGACCTACGAGCAGTACTTC. Full variable domain (remainder filled in from reference TRBV19 and TRBJ2-7): DGGITQSPKYLFRKEGQNVTLSCEQNLNHDAMYWYRQDPGQGLRLIYYSQIVNDFQKGDIAEGYSVSREKKESFPLTVTSAQKNPTAFYLCASSIGQGTYEQYFGPGTRLTVT.